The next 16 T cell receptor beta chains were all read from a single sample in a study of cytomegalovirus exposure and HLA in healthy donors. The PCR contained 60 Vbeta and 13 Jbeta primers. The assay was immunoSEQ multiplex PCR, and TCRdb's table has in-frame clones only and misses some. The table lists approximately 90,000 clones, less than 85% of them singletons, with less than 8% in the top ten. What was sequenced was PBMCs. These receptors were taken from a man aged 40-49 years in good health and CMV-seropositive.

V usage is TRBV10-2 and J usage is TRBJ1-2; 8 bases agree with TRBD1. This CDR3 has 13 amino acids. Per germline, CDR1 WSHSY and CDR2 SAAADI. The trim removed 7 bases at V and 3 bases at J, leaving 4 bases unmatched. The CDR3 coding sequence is TGCGCCAGCACTGGGGACAGGTACTATGGCTACACCTTC. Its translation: CASTGDRYYGYTF.

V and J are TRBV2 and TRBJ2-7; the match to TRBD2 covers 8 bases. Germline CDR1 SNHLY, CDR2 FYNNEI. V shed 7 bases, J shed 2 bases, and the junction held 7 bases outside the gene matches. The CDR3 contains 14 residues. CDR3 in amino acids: CASTFSGKAYEQYF. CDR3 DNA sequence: TGTGCCAGCACCTTTAGCGGGAAAGCCTACGAGCAGTACTTC. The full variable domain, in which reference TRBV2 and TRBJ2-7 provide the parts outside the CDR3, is EPEVTQTPSHQVTQMGQEVILRCVPISNHLYFYWYRQILGQKVEFLVSFYNNEISEKSEIFDDQFSVERPDGSNFTLKIRSTKLEDSAMYFCASTFSGKAYEQYFGPGTRLTVT.

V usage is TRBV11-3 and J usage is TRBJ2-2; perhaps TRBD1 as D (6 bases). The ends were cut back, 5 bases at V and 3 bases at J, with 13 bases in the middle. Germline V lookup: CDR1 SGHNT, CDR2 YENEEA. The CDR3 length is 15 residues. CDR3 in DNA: TGTGCCAGCAGCCCCCCAGGGGTTGACACCGGGGAGCTGTTTTTT. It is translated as CASSPPGVDTGELFF.

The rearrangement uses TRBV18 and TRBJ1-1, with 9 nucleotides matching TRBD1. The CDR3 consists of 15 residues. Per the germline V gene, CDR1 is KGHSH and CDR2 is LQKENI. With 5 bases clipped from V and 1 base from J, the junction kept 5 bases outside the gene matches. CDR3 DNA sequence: TGTGCCAGCTCAAGACAGGGGGTGGCGAACACTGAAGCTTTCTTT. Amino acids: CASSRQGVANTEAFF. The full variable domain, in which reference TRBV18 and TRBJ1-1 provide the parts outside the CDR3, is NAGVMQNPRHLVRRRGQEARLRCSPMKGHSHVYWYRQLPEEGLKFMVYLQKENIIDESGMPKERFSAEFPKEGPSILRIQQVVRGDSAAYFCASSRQGVANTEAFFGQGTRLTVV.

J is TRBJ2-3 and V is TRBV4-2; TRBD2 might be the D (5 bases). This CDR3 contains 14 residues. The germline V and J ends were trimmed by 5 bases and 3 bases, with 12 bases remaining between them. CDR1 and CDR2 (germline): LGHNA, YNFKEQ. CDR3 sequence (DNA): TGTGCCAGCAGCTTATACAGCGGAACAGATACGCAGTATTTT. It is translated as CASSLYSGTDTQYF.

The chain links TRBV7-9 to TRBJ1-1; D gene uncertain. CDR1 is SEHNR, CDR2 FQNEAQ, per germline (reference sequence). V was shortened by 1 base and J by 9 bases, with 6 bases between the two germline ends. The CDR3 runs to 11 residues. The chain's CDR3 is CASSLVRQAFF. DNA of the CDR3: TGTGCCAGCAGCTTAGTCAGGCAAGCTTTCTTT.

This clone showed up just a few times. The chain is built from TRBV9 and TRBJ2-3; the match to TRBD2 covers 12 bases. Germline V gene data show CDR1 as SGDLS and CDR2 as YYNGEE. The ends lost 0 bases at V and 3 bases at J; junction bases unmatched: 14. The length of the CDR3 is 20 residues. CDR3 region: CASSVGGLAGLPGVTDTQYF. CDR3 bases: TGTGCCAGCAGCGTAGGGGGACTAGCGGGTCTCCCAGGGGTGACAGATACGCAGTATTTT.

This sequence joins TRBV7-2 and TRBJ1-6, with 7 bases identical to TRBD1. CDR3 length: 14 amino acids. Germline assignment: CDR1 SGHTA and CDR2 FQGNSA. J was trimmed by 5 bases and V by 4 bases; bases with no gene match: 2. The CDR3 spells CASSSGTDNSPLHF. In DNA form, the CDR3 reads TGTGCCAGCAGCTCCGGGACAGATAATTCACCCCTCCACTTT.

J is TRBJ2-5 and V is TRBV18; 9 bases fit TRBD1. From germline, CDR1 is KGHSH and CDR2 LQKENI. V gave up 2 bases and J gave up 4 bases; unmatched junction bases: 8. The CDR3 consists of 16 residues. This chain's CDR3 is CASSPLQGASGETQYF. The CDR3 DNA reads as TGTGCCAGCTCACCATTACAGGGGGCTTCTGGAGAGACCCAGTACTTC.

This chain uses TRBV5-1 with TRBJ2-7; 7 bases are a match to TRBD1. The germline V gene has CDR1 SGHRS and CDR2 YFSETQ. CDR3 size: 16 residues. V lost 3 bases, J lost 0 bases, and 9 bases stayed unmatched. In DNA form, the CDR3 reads TGCGCCAGCAGCTGGAGACAGGGCTTGAGCTCCTACGAGCAGTACTTC. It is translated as CASSWRQGLSSYEQYF.

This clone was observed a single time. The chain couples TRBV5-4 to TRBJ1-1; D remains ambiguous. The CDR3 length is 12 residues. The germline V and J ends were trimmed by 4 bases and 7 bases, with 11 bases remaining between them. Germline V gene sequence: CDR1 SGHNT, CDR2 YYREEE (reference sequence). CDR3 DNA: TGTGCCAGCAGCGCCCCAGGAGGTGAAGCTTTCTTT. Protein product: CASSAPGGEAFF.

The CDR3 is CASSPPGRGVQETQYF. The CDR3 DNA reads as TGTGCCAGCAGCCCCCCGGGGCGGGGGGTCCAAGAGACCCAGTACTTC. The rearrangement uses TRBV7-8 and TRBJ2-5, with 8 bases fitting TRBD2. Germline V gene data show CDR1 as SGHVS and CDR2 as FQNEAQ. The CDR3 covers 16 residues. Losses at the gene ends were 5 bases for V and 1 base for J; bases not matched to a gene: 9.

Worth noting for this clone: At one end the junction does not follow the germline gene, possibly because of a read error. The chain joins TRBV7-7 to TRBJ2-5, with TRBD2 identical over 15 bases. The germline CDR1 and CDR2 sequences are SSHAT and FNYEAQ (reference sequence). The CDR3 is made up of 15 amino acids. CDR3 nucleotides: TGTGCTAGCAGTCGGGGACTAGCGGGAGGAGAGACCCAGTACTTC. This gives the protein CASSRGLAGGETQYF.

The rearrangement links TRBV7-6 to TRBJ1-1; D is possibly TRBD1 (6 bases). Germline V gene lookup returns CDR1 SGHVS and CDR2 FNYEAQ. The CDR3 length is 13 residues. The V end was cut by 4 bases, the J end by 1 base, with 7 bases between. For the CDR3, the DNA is TGTGCCAGCAGCTCCAGGGGGAACACTGAAGCTTTCTTT. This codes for CASSSRGNTEAFF.

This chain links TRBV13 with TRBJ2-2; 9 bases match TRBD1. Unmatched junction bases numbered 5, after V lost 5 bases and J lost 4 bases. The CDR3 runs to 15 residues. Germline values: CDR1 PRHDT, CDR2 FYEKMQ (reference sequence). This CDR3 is CASSLGQGSTGELFF. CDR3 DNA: TGTGCCAGCAGCCTGGGACAGGGATCCACCGGGGAGCTGTTTTTT. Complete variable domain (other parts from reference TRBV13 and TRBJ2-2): AAGVIQSPRHLIKEKRETATLKCYPIPRHDTVYWYQQGPGQDPQFLISFYEKMQSDKGSIPDRFSAQQFSDYHSELNMSSLELGDSALYFCASSLGQGSTGELFFGEGSRLTVL.

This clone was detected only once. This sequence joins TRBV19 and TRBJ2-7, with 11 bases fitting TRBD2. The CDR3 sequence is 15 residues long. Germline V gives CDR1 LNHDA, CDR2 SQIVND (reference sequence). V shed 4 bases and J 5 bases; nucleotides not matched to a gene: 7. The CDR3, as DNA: TGTGCCAGTAGTACCCAGCCGGGACTAGCGGACGAGCAGTACTTC. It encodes CASSTQPGLADEQYF. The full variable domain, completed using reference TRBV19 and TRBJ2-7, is DGGITQSPKYLFRKEGQNVTLSCEQNLNHDAMYWYRQDPGQGLRLIYYSQIVNDFQKGDIAEGYSVSREKKESFPLTVTSAQKNPTAFYLCASSTQPGLADEQYFGPGTRLTVT.